This TCR beta chain stems from a study of cytomegalovirus exposure and HLA in healthy donors. As regards this clone: Its target is not known.

Both 60 Vbeta primers and 13 Jbeta primers went into the PCR. Method: immunoSEQ multiplex PCR; TCRdb's copy keeps in-frame clones and lacks some. This repertoire shows 100,000 to 150,000 clones, about 73% found once; its top ten account for around 4.2%. Study-level results: Later analysis revealed greater clonal expansion in HLA-associated TCR beta chains than in equally common others.

The CDR3 extends over 20 amino acids. The V gene end was trimmed by 0 bases and the J gene end by 5 bases; junction bases not matched to a gene: 18. The sample taken for sequencing was PBMCs. The clonotype comes from a woman aged 45 to 65 in good health and CMV-seropositive. V is TRBV5-3 and J is TRBJ2-5; 11 bases map to TRBD2. TRBV5-3 is annotated as an ORF whose role is uncertain. CDR3 protein: CARSLGRRLAGSLGQETQYF. The CDR3 nucleotides read TGTGCCAGAAGCTTGGGGCGCAGACTAGCGGGGTCCCTAGGGCAGGAGACCCAGTACTTC.